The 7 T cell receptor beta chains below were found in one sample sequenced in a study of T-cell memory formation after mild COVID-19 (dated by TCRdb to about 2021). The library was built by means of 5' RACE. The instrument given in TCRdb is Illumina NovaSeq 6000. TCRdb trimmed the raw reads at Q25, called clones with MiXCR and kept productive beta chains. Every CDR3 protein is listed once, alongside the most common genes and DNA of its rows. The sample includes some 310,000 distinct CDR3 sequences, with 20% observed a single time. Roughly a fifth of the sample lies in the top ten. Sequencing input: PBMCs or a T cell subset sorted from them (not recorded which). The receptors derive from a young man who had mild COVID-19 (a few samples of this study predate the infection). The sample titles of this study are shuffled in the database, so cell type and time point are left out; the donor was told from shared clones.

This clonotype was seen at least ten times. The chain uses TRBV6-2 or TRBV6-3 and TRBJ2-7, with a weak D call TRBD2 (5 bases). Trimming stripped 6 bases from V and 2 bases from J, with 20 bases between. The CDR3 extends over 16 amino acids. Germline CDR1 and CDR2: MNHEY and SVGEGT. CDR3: CASSSPRGRIPYEQYV. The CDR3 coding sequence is TGTGCCAGCAGCTCCCCCCGAGGGCGAATACCCTACGAGCAGTACGTC.

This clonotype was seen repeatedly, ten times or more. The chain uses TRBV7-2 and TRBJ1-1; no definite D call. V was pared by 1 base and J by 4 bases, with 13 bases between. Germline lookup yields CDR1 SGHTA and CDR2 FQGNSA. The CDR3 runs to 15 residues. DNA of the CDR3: TGTGCCAGCAGCTTAGAGCGGAGAGGCGGCACTGAAGCTTTCTTT. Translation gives CASSLERRGGTEAFF. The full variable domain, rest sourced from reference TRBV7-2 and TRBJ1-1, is GAGVSQSPSNKVTEKGKDVELRCDPISGHTALYWYRQSLGQGLEFLIYFQGNSAPDKSGLPSDRFSAERTGGSVSTLTIQRTQQEDSAVYLCASSLERRGGTEAFFGQGTRLTVV.

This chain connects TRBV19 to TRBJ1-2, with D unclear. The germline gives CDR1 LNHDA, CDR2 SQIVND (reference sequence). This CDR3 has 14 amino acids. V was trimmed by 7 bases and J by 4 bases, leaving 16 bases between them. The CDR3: CASNPQSAGYGYTF. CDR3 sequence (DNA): TGTGCCAGTAACCCGCAGTCGGCGGGCTATGGCTACACCTTC.

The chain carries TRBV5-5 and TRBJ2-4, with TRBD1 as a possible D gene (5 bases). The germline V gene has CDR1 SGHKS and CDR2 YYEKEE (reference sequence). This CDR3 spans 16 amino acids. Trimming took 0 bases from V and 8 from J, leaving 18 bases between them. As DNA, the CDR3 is TGTGCCAGCAGCTTGGCCCGGGCAGGGCTTACGGACATTCAGTACTTC. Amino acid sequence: CASSLARAGLTDIQYF.

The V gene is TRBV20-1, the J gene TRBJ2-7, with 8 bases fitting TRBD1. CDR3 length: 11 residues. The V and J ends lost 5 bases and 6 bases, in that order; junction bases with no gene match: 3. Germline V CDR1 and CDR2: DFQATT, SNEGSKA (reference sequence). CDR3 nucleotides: TGCAGTGCTCGACAGGGGAGCGAGCAGTACTTC. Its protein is CSARQGSEQYF.

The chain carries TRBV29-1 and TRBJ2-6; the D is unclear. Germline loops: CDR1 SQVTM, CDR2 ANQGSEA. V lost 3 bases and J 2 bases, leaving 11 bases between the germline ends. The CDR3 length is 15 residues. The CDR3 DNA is TGCAGCGTTGAGGAGTGGGCAGCTGGGGCCAACGTCCTGACTTTC. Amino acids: CSVEEWAAGANVLTF.

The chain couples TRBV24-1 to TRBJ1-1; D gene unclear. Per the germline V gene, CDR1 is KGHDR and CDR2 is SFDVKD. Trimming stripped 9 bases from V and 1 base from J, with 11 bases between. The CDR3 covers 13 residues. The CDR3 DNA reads TGTGCCACCTTCTGTGAAGGGAACACTGAAGCTTTCTTT. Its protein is CATFCEGNTEAFF.